This passage covers 10 T cell receptor beta chains from one sample sequenced in a study of T cell clonotyping in hematopoietic cell transplantation. Repertoires were generated with immunoSEQ multiplex PCR, while TCRdb's copy carries only in-frame clones and drops some. The sample yields 28,000 or so clones, under 97% seen once. The sequenced material came from peripheral blood mononuclear cells. Receptors were obtained from a man in his fifties or sixties in good health. Some clones in this sample may be carry-over from other donors' samples.

This clone was recorded once. The rearrangement joins TRBV28 to TRBJ1-5; D gene unclear. Germline CDR1 is MDHEN and CDR2 is SYDVKM. Between the trimmed V and J ends, which lost 7 bases and 1 base, there was a span of 11 bases. This CDR3 contains 14 residues. This CDR3 is CASIIGGSNQPQHF. The CDR3 DNA follows: TGTGCCAGCATTATAGGAGGGAGCAATCAGCCCCAGCATTTT.

The chain links TRBV14 to TRBJ1-4; D is unclear. Between the trimmed V and J ends, which lost 8 bases and 2 bases, there was a span of 12 bases. The CDR3 consists of 14 residues. Germline V gene data show CDR1 as SGHDN and CDR2 as FVKESK. The CDR3 DNA reads TGTGCCAGCTCTCCGCTAACGACTAATGAAAAACTGTTTTTT. It codes for CASSPLTTNEKLFF.

CDR3 sequence: CAWKELAGGFYNEQFF. As DNA, the CDR3 is TGTGCCTGGAAAGAGCTAGCGGGGGGGTTCTACAATGAGCAGTTCTTC. The genes are TRBV30 and TRBJ2-1, with 12 bases lining up with TRBD2. The length of the CDR3 is 16 residues. CDR1 is GTSNPN, CDR2 SVGIG, per germline (reference sequence). With V trimmed by 4 bases and J by 3 bases, 7 bases remained unmatched.

V is TRBV6-4 and J is TRBJ1-1, with D possibly TRBD1 on 5 matching bases. This CDR3 contains 12 residues. CDR1 is MRHNA and CDR2 is SNTAGT in the germline V gene. The ends were cut back, 6 bases at V and 5 bases at J, with 10 bases in the middle. DNA for the CDR3: TGTGCCAGCAGCAATGGGGGAACTGAAGCTTTCTTT. Its protein product is CASSNGGTEAFF.

The chain recombines TRBV6-5 with TRBJ2-7, with TRBD1 as a possible D gene (5 bases). CDR1 and CDR2 from the germline V gene are MNHEY and SVGAGI. Trimming took 2 bases from V and 2 from J, leaving 7 bases between them. The CDR3 consists of 13 residues. CDR3 protein: CASSYEGAYEQYF. The CDR3 DNA is TGTGCCAGCAGTTACGAAGGGGCCTACGAGCAGTACTTC.

The J gene is TRBJ1-6, the V gene TRBV6-5; D gene ambiguous. V shed 2 bases and J shed 1 base, with 9 bases lying between them. The CDR3 runs to 16 residues. Germline CDR1 reads MNHEY; CDR2 reads SVGAGI. CDR3: CASSYQIESYNSPLHF. Here the CDR3 DNA reads TGTGCCAGCAGTTACCAGATAGAGTCCTATAATTCACCCCTCCACTTT.

The rearrangement joins TRBV30 to TRBJ2-3, with 9 nucleotides matching TRBD2. Germline V CDR1 and CDR2: GTSNPN, SVGIG (reference sequence). This CDR3 contains 13 residues. J was trimmed by 2 bases and V by 6 bases; bases with no gene match: 3. CDR3 in DNA: TGTGCCTGCCTAGCGGGGAACACAGATACGCAGTATTTT. Its translation is CACLAGNTDTQYF.

DNA for the CDR3: TGTGCCAGCAGCGATACAGGAGCTGGGGCCAACGTCCTGACTTTC. Its protein product is CASSDTGAGANVLTF. The chain links TRBV6-5 to TRBJ2-6; TRBD1 might be the D (5 bases). This CDR3 comprises 15 residues. The ends were cut back, 6 bases at V and 2 bases at J, with 11 bases in the middle. Germline-derived CDR1 and CDR2 are MNHEY and SVGAGI.

The chain has TRBV7-2 and TRBJ1-3, with D uncertain. Trimming took off 5 bases at V and 0 bases at J, with 11 bases between the two ends. CDR1 and CDR2 from the germline V gene are SGHTA and FQGNSA. The CDR3 is made up of 15 amino acids. CDR3 sequence: CASSPTASSGNTIYF. Here the CDR3 DNA reads TGTGCCAGCAGCCCGACGGCGAGCTCTGGAAACACCATATATTTT. The full variable domain, rest sourced from reference TRBV7-2 and TRBJ1-3, is GAGVSQSPSNKVTEKGKDVELRCDPISGHTALYWYRQSLGQGLEFLIYFQGNSAPDKSGLPSDRFSAERTGGSVSTLTIQRTQQEDSAVYLCASSPTASSGNTIYFGEGSWLTVV.

The chain carries TRBV4-3 and TRBJ2-7, with a tentative D call TRBD2 (5 bases). Germline CDR1 reads LGHNA; CDR2 reads YSLEER. The germline V and J ends were trimmed by 0 bases and 4 bases, with 13 bases remaining between them. The CDR3 is 15 amino acids. CDR3 sequence reads: CASSQDRGGLYEQYF. DNA for the CDR3: TGCGCCAGCAGCCAAGACCGTGGCGGGTTGTACGAGCAGTACTTC.